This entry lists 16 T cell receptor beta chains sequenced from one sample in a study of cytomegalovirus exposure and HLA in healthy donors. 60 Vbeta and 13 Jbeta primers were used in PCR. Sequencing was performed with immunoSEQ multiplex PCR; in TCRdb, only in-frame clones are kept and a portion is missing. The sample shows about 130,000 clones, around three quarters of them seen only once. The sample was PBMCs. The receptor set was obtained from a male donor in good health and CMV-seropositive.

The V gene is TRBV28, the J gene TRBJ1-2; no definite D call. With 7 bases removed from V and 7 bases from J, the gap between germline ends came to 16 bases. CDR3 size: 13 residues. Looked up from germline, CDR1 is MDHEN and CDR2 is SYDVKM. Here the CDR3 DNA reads TGTGCCAGCACAGAAGATAGTTGGGCTGGCTACACCTTC. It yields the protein CASTEDSWAGYTF.

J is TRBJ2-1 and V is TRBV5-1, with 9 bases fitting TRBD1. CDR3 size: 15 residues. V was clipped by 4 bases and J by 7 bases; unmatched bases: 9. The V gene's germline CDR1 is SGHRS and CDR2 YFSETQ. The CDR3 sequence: CASSPQGATGNEQFF. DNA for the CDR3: TGCGCCAGCAGCCCACAGGGGGCAACGGGAAATGAGCAGTTCTTC.

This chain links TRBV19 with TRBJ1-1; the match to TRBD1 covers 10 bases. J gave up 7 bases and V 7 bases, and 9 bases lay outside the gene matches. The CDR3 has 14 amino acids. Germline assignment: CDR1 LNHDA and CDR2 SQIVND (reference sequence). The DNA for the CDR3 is TGTGCCAGTACCGTTGACAGGGGGCGGGTTGAAGCTTTCTTT. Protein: CASTVDRGRVEAFF.

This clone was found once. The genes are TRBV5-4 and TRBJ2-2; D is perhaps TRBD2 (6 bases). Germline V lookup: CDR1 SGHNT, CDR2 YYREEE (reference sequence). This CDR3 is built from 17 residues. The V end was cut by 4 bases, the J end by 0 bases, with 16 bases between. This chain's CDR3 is CASSQRRDDPNTGELFF. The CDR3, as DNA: TGTGCCAGCAGCCAAAGGAGGGATGATCCGAACACCGGGGAGCTGTTTTTT.

This CDR3 reads CASTLRGVGQETQYF. The CDR3 DNA sequence: TGTGCCAGCACTTTGCGGGGGGTCGGCCAAGAGACCCAGTACTTC. V gene TRBV28 combines with J gene TRBJ2-5; 8 bases map to TRBD2. The CDR3 runs to 15 residues. Germline-derived CDR1 and CDR2 are MDHEN and SYDVKM. The trim removed 7 bases at V and 1 base at J, leaving 8 bases unmatched.

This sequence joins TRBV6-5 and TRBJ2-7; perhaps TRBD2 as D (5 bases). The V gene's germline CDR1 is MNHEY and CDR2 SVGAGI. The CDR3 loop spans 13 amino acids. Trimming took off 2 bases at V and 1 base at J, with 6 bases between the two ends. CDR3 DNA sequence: TGTGCCAGCAGTTACCGGGAATCCTACGAGCAGTACTTC. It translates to CASSYRESYEQYF.

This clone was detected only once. CDR3 DNA: TGTGCCAGCAGTGAATGGGCCGGCTACACCTTC. This gives the protein CASSEWAGYTF. J is TRBJ1-2 and V is TRBV6-1; D ambiguous. Trimming stripped 2 bases from V and 8 bases from J, with 6 bases between. The CDR3 loop spans 11 amino acids. Germline V gene data show CDR1 as MNHNS and CDR2 as SASEGT.

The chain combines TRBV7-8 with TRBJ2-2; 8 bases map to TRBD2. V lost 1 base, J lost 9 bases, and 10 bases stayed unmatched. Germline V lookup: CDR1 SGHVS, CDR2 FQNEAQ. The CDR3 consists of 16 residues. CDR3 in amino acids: CASSLGLAGAAWELFF. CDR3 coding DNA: TGTGCCAGCAGCTTAGGTCTAGCGGGCGCCGCTTGGGAGCTGTTTTTT. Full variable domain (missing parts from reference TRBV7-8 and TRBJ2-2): GAGVSQSPRYKVAKRGQDVALRCDPISGHVSLFWYQQALGQGPEFLTYFQNEAQLDKSGLPSDRFFAERPEGSVSTLKIQRTQQEDSAVYLCASSLGLAGAAWELFFGEGSRLTVL.

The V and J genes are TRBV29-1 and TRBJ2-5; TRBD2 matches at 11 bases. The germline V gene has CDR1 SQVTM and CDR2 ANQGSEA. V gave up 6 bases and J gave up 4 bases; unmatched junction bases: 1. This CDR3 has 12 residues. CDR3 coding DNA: TGCAGCGTACTAGCGGGAGCAGAGACCCAGTACTTC. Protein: CSVLAGAETQYF.

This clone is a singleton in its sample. In DNA, the CDR3 is TGTGGGGCGGGGGGGACTAACTATGGCTACACCTTC. Protein: CGAGGTNYGYTF. This rearrangement joins TRBV28 to TRBJ1-2, with D perhaps TRBD1 (5 bases). The CDR3 covers 12 residues. The germline CDR1 and CDR2 sequences are MDHEN and SYDVKM.

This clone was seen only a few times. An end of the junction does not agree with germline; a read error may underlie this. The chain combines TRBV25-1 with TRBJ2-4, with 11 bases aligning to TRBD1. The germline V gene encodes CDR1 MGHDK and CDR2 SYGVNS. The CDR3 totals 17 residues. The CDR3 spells CARDRGPTKVAKNSQYF. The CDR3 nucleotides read TGTGCCAGGGACAGGGGGCCGACCAAGGTAGCCAAAAACAGTCAGTACTTC.

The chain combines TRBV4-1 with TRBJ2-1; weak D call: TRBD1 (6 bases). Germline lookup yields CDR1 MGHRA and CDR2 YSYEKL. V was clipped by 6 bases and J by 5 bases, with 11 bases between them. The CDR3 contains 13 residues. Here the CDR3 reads CASRATGNNEQFF. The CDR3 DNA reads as TGCGCCAGCAGGGCTACAGGGAACAATGAGCAGTTCTTC.

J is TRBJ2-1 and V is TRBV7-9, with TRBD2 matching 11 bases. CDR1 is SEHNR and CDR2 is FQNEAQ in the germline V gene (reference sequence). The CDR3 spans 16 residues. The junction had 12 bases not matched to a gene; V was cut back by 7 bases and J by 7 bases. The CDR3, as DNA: TGTGCCAGCACCAGATCCGGGACTAGCGGCAGGAATGAGCAGTTCTTC. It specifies CASTRSGTSGRNEQFF.

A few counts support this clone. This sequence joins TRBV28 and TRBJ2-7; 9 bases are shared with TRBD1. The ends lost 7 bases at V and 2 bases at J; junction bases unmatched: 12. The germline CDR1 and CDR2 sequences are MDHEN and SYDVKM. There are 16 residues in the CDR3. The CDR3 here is CASTVGGTGLTYEQYF. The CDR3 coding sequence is TGTGCCAGCACCGTGGGAGGGACAGGGCTCACCTACGAGCAGTACTTC.

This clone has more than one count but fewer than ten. CDR3 DNA sequence: TGTGCCAGCAGGCAGACAGGCCGAGAAGCTTTCTTT. It codes for CASRQTGREAFF. This chain joins TRBV2 and TRBJ1-1; D might be TRBD1 (6 bases). V was cut by 6 bases and J by 8 bases, with 13 bases left in between. The CDR3 contains 12 residues. Germline loops: CDR1 SNHLY, CDR2 FYNNEI.

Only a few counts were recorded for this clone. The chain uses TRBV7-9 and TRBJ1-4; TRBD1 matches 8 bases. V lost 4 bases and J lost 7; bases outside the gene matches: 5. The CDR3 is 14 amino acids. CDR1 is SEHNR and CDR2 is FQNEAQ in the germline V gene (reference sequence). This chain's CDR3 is CASSSDREREKLFF. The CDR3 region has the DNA TGTGCCAGCAGCTCGGACAGGGAACGTGAAAAACTGTTTTTT.